This T cell receptor (beta chain) is drawn from a study of T cell responses to AZD1222 COVID-19 vaccine. Across the study: Second doses at about 4 or about 12 weeks were pooled.

A word on this clone: Its matching antigen is unknown.

Using immunoSEQ multiplex PCR, the repertoire was profiled, and TCRdb retains in-frame clones only, with some absent. In the table there are about 140,000 clones, just over 90% of which are singletons. Looked up from germline, CDR1 is SGHTA and CDR2 is FQGNSA. V gave up 5 bases and J gave up 9 bases; unmatched junction bases: 9. The CDR3 has 16 residues. Findings of the study overall: Repertoire sampling occurred only after the peak T cell response. At 160-218 and 743-854, vaccine-associated CD4 TCRs were dominant, and they spanned spike. A mostly white British donor set with more females was recruited, and clonal diversity was possibly underestimated.

The chain links TRBV7-2 to TRBJ2-1; 14 bases are shared with TRBD2. This clonotype was obtained from an adult in good health. Material: peripheral blood, obtained on day 0 of AZD1222 vaccination. For the CDR3, the DNA is TGTGCCAGCAGCCATCCGGGACTAGCGGGAGAAGGTGAGCAGTTCTTC. The encoded protein is CASSHPGLAGEGEQFF.